A selection of T cell receptor beta chains follows, all from one sample in a study of identical twins. TCRdb reprocessed the 5' RACE reads via MiXCR and lists one record per CDR3 protein. The profile shows roughly 240,000 distinct CDR3 sequences, around 7% of them singletons. The same data also contributed to another study, on yellow fever vaccine responses in identical twins.

Sequencing used memory (CD45RO+) T cells sorted from blood. All receptors derive from a woman aged 18 to 35 in good health. CDR3s include the opening cysteine and the closing phenylalanine or tryptophan. Each record gives: D gene, V gene, J gene, CDR3 protein. A D gene is named only where the DNA matches it firmly.

d_gene: TRBD2
v_gene: TRBV28
j_gene: TRBJ2-1
CDR3aa: CASSLGREGDEQFF

d_gene: -
v_gene: TRBV2
j_gene: TRBJ2-6
CDR3aa: CASKGTSRVLTF

d_gene: -
v_gene: TRBV9
j_gene: TRBJ1-2
CDR3aa: CASSVDGGNYGYTF

d_gene: -
v_gene: TRBV7-2
j_gene: TRBJ2-2
CDR3aa: CASSPRSSVANTGELFF

d_gene: -
v_gene: TRBV20-1
j_gene: TRBJ2-4
CDR3aa: CSATRTPENIQYF

d_gene: TRBD1
v_gene: TRBV6-5
j_gene: TRBJ2-3
CDR3aa: CASIYRDRGFTDTQYF

d_gene: -
v_gene: TRBV2
j_gene: TRBJ2-1
CDR3aa: CASTLYRDSIPVEQFF

d_gene: TRBD1
v_gene: TRBV20-1
j_gene: TRBJ1-4
CDR3aa: CSAKNPGQGAEKLFF

d_gene: TRBD2
v_gene: TRBV11-2
j_gene: TRBJ2-1
CDR3aa: CASSLGLAVYNEQFF

d_gene: -
v_gene: TRBV4-1
j_gene: TRBJ1-4
CDR3aa: CASSQEPNLPGVKLFF

d_gene: -
v_gene: TRBV29-1
j_gene: TRBJ1-5
CDR3aa: CSARIGTSDQPQHF

d_gene: -
v_gene: TRBV29-1
j_gene: TRBJ2-3
CDR3aa: CSVDSTTDTQYF

d_gene: -
v_gene: TRBV5-1
j_gene: TRBJ2-5
CDR3aa: CASSPGREQETQYF

d_gene: -
v_gene: TRBV2
j_gene: TRBJ2-1
CDR3aa: CASKGGSGFEQFF

d_gene: -
v_gene: TRBV4-2
j_gene: TRBJ2-5
CDR3aa: CASSNSELEAQYF

d_gene: -
v_gene: TRBV28
j_gene: TRBJ2-7
CDR3aa: CASSLDLIEQYF

d_gene: -
v_gene: TRBV2
j_gene: TRBJ1-1
CDR3aa: CASGQGPTEAFF

d_gene: -
v_gene: TRBV11-2
j_gene: TRBJ2-2
CDR3aa: CASSLDRGAHTGELFF

d_gene: TRBD1
v_gene: TRBV11-2
j_gene: TRBJ1-2
CDR3aa: CASSNEVPGQGFYGYTF

d_gene: TRBD2
v_gene: TRBV7-3
j_gene: TRBJ2-1
CDR3aa: CASSPTPTGGRANEQFF

d_gene: -
v_gene: TRBV20-1
j_gene: TRBJ1-1
CDR3aa: CSALGRLNTEAFF

d_gene: TRBD2
v_gene: TRBV5-1
j_gene: TRBJ2-3
CDR3aa: CASSSLAGGLDTQYF

d_gene: TRBD1
v_gene: TRBV12-3/TRBV12-4
j_gene: TRBJ1-4
CDR3aa: CASRKRTGGEKLFF

d_gene: -
v_gene: TRBV24-1
j_gene: TRBJ2-2
CDR3aa: CATSDSRDDGELFF

d_gene: -
v_gene: TRBV20-1
j_gene: TRBJ2-1
CDR3aa: CSARDMGSSYNEQFF

d_gene: -
v_gene: TRBV7-9
j_gene: TRBJ2-2
CDR3aa: CASSFVAGSGELFF

d_gene: TRBD2
v_gene: TRBV7-2
j_gene: TRBJ2-1
CDR3aa: CASSSMGSSGYNEQFF

d_gene: TRBD1
v_gene: TRBV20-1
j_gene: TRBJ2-2
CDR3aa: CSAIEKNRGRGAGELFF

d_gene: TRBD1
v_gene: TRBV7-9
j_gene: TRBJ1-2
CDR3aa: CASSSGTGNGYTF

d_gene: TRBD1
v_gene: TRBV5-1
j_gene: TRBJ1-1
CDR3aa: CASGTSGTGYIAFF

d_gene: TRBD1
v_gene: TRBV3-1
j_gene: TRBJ1-4
CDR3aa: CASSHRGLLNEKLFF